This TCR beta chain is from a study of technical replicates of blood from several donors. CDR3 size: 14 residues. V gave up 2 bases and J gave up 1 base; unmatched junction bases: 2. Germline assignment: CDR1 SGHRS and CDR2 YFSETQ. The table came from immunoSEQ multiplex PCR; TCRdb's copy has only in-frame clones and leaves some out. The sample gives approximately 31,000 clones, 90% to 95% of which show up once; approximately 4.5% is in the top ten. The receptor's source is a human donor in good health. Some clones in this sample may be carry-over from other donors' samples. This chain joins TRBV5-1 and TRBJ1-2; TRBD1 agrees at 7 bases. The sequenced sample consisted of PBMCs. The CDR3 reads CASSLQGSNYGYTF. The CDR3 region has the DNA TGCGCCAGCAGCTTACAGGGGAGTAACTATGGCTACACCTTC.